Below, 24 T cell receptor beta chains from the same sample are listed, as sequenced in a study of T cells after yellow fever vaccination. One entry per CDR3 protein results from TCRdb running MiXCR on the 5' RACE reads. The sample lists approximately 550,000 distinct CDR3 sequences; roughly a fifth were seen once. Sequenced material: PBMCs, taken 15 days after the yellow fever booster vaccination. The receptor source for this set is a man aged 25-45 years who received the YFV17D yellow fever vaccine.

This clonotype has at least ten counts. The gene calls are TRBV6-1 and TRBJ2-1; 7 bases fit TRBD1. The germline V gene encodes CDR1 MNHNS and CDR2 SASEGT. The CDR3 totals 15 residues. Trimming at V came to 10 bases and at J to 0 bases, leaving 9 bases not matched to a gene. This CDR3 reads CATKRQGSSYNEQFF. For the CDR3, the DNA is TGTGCCACCAAGAGACAGGGAAGCTCCTACAATGAGCAGTTCTTC.

In this sample, this clonotype turned up a few times. The gene calls are TRBV7-2 and TRBJ2-3; TRBD2 matches at 15 bases. The V and J ends lost 4 bases and 8 bases, in that order; junction bases with no gene match: 4. Germline assignment: CDR1 SGHTA and CDR2 FQGNSA. The CDR3 has 15 residues. The CDR3: CASSWGLAGGGTQYF. Written as DNA, the CDR3 is TGTGCCAGCAGCTGGGGACTAGCGGGAGGAGGTACGCAGTATTTT.

The rearrangement uses TRBV10-3 and TRBJ2-5, with a tentative D call TRBD1 (5 bases). The CDR3 loop spans 14 amino acids. Germline CDR1 is ENHRY and CDR2 is SYGVKD. V shed 4 bases and J shed 1 base, with 10 bases lying between them. Written as DNA, the CDR3 is TGTGCCATCAGTGTGGGGCTGGCCCAAGAGACCCAGTACTTC. Protein sequence: CAISVGLAQETQYF.

This chain uses TRBV9 with TRBJ2-1; perhaps TRBD1 as D (6 bases). CDR1 is SGDLS, CDR2 YYNGEE, per germline. Trimming left V 0 bases short and J 2 bases short, with 15 bases between. The CDR3 is 17 amino acids. CDR3 amino acids: CASSVGQAARPYNEQFF. The DNA for the CDR3 is TGTGCCAGCAGCGTAGGACAGGCCGCTAGGCCCTACAATGAGCAGTTCTTC.

V gene TRBV18 combines with J gene TRBJ2-5; TRBD1 agrees at 7 bases. Germline-derived CDR1 and CDR2 are KGHSH and LQKENI. J gave up 0 bases and V 6 bases, and 4 bases lay outside the gene matches. The length of the CDR3 is 14 residues. The CDR3 bases are TGTGCCAGCTCCAAAGGGACAGACCAAGAGACCCAGTACTTC. It is translated as CASSKGTDQETQYF.

The chain employs TRBV5-1 and TRBJ2-7; D possibly corresponds to TRBD1 (5 bases). V dropped 2 bases and J dropped 2 bases, with 11 bases sitting between them. This CDR3 spans 14 amino acids. Germline CDR1 is SGHRS and CDR2 is YFSETQ. Written as DNA, the CDR3 is TGCGCCAGCAGCTTCCTCGACAGAGCCTACGAGCAGTACTTC. This codes for CASSFLDRAYEQYF.

This clonotype has only a few counts. The gene calls are TRBV20-1 and TRBJ2-7; TRBD2 agrees at 12 bases. From germline, CDR1 is DFQATT and CDR2 SNEGSKA (reference sequence). V lost 6 bases, J lost 2 bases, and 5 bases stayed unmatched. This CDR3 spans 14 amino acids. The CDR3 DNA reads TGCAGTGCCGGGCCTAGCGGGAGGGCCTACGAGCAGTACTTC. Encoded protein: CSAGPSGRAYEQYF.

This clonotype was seen more than once but under ten times. The chain uses TRBV5-5 and TRBJ2-5, with 8 bases fitting TRBD2. Germline V gives CDR1 SGHKS, CDR2 YYEKEE (reference sequence). CDR3 size: 14 residues. Germline trimming cut 5 bases from V and 3 bases from J; bases unmatched to any gene: 6. Here the CDR3 reads CASSWTSREETQYF. CDR3 in DNA: TGTGCCAGCAGTTGGACTAGCCGGGAAGAGACCCAGTACTTC.

The chain couples TRBV20-1 to TRBJ2-5, with 13 bases identical to TRBD2. The CDR3 is made up of 14 amino acids. Germline V lookup: CDR1 DFQATT, CDR2 SNEGSKA (reference sequence). Trimming at V came to 6 bases and at J to 4 bases, leaving 5 bases not matched to a gene. This CDR3 reads CSAVLAGGVETQYF. The CDR3 DNA is TGCAGTGCGGTACTAGCGGGAGGGGTAGAGACCCAGTACTTC.

This clonotype occurred a few times. The chain couples TRBV2 to TRBJ2-7; D may be TRBD1 (5 bases). This CDR3 spans 13 amino acids. Germline loops: CDR1 SNHLY, CDR2 FYNNEI. Trimming stripped 9 bases from V and 6 bases from J, with 18 bases between. The CDR3, as DNA: TGTGCCAGTCTCAACGGTAAGGGGCCCGAGCAGTACTTC. Translated, it gives CASLNGKGPEQYF.

This clonotype was seen a handful of times. V and J are TRBV7-2 and TRBJ1-3, with unresolved D. Germline assignment: CDR1 SGHTA and CDR2 FQGNSA. V was trimmed by 1 base and J by 0 bases, leaving 4 bases between them. This CDR3 is 14 amino acids long. In DNA form, the CDR3 reads TGTGCCAGCAGCTTAGGTTTCTCTGGAAACACCATATATTTT. Protein sequence: CASSLGFSGNTIYF.

The V and J genes are TRBV6-1 and TRBJ1-2; a possible D gene is TRBD1 (5 bases). CDR3 length: 14 amino acids. CDR1 is MNHNS, CDR2 SASEGT, per germline. V gave up 6 bases and J gave up 3 bases, with 14 bases separating them. The CDR3 nucleotides read TGTGCCAGCAGCCACCCCGGGACGGACTATGGCTACACCTTC. Protein: CASSHPGTDYGYTF.

V and J are TRBV28 and TRBJ2-1, with TRBD2 identical over 7 bases. CDR3 size: 16 residues. Losses at the gene ends were 5 bases for V and 0 bases for J; bases not matched to a gene: 7. The germline gives CDR1 MDHEN, CDR2 SYDVKM. For the CDR3, the DNA is TGTGCCAGCAGTCTGACTAGCCGTAGCTCCTACAATGAGCAGTTCTTC. Amino acid sequence: CASSLTSRSSYNEQFF.

In this sample, this clonotype turned up a few times. The rearrangement uses TRBV24-1 and TRBJ2-2; the match to TRBD1 covers 8 bases. The CDR3 consists of 16 residues. Germline lookup yields CDR1 KGHDR and CDR2 SFDVKD. V was clipped by 0 bases and J by 7 bases; unmatched bases: 6. The CDR3 DNA follows: TGTGCCACCAGTGATTTGGACAGGGGAGACGGCGGGGAGCTGTTTTTT. Its protein is CATSDLDRGDGGELFF.

The table lists this clonotype with a few counts. The chain couples TRBV7-2 to TRBJ2-2; possible D gene TRBD2, 5 bases. This CDR3 is 16 amino acids long. V was clipped by 5 bases and J by 6 bases, with 19 bases between them. Per germline, CDR1 SGHTA and CDR2 FQGNSA. The CDR3 here is CASSIRTREVSGELFF. The CDR3 DNA is TGTGCCAGCAGCATAAGAACTAGAGAAGTCTCCGGGGAGCTGTTTTTT.

This clonotype was observed at least ten times. The genes are TRBV5-4 and TRBJ2-1; no reliable D call. CDR3 length: 12 amino acids. The germline V and J ends were trimmed by 5 bases and 3 bases, with 6 bases remaining between them. Germline CDR1 reads SGHNT; CDR2 reads YYREEE (reference sequence). CDR3 region: CASSRNYNEQFF. CDR3 in DNA: TGTGCCAGCAGTCGTAACTACAATGAGCAGTTCTTC.

The chain is built from TRBV28 and TRBJ2-2, with D perhaps TRBD1 (6 bases). The germline V and J ends were trimmed by 8 bases and 3 bases, with 7 bases remaining between them. The CDR3 contains 12 residues. CDR1 is MDHEN, CDR2 SYDVKM, per germline. The CDR3 sequence: CASQGYTGELFF. CDR3 DNA: TGTGCCAGCCAGGGGTACACCGGGGAGCTGTTTTTT.

This clonotype has more than one count but fewer than ten. This rearrangement joins TRBV6-2 or TRBV6-3 to TRBJ2-5; 12 bases agree with TRBD2. V lost 2 bases to trimming and J lost 5 bases; unmatched junction nucleotides: 9. The CDR3 is 17 amino acids. The germline V gene has CDR1 MNHEY and CDR2 SVGEGT. The CDR3 loop reads CASSYPRLAGERETQYF. The CDR3 DNA follows: TGTGCCAGCAGTTACCCCCGACTAGCGGGAGAACGGGAGACCCAGTACTTC.

This chain joins TRBV5-5 and TRBJ2-1; 8 bases map to TRBD2. With V trimmed by 4 bases and J by 8 bases, 11 bases remained unmatched. Per the germline V gene, CDR1 is SGHKS and CDR2 is YYEKEE (reference sequence). CDR3 length: 15 amino acids. CDR3: CASSPGVAGLDEQFF. The CDR3 DNA reads as TGTGCCAGCAGCCCGGGAGTAGCGGGGTTGGATGAGCAGTTCTTC.

This clonotype was detected only a few times. The rearrangement links TRBV10-1 to TRBJ2-5; 7 bases are shared with TRBD1. Germline CDR1 is WNHNN and CDR2 is SYGVQD (reference sequence). After removal of 6 bases from V and 1 base from J, the junction contained 5 bases not matched to a gene. The length of the CDR3 is 14 residues. The CDR3 region has the DNA TGCGCCAGCAGGCCGACAGGGACCCAAGAGACCCAGTACTTC. The encoded protein is CASRPTGTQETQYF.

This clonotype was observed at least ten times. The chain has TRBV10-3 and TRBJ2-3; no definite D call. The germline CDR1 and CDR2 sequences are ENHRY and SYGVKD. The CDR3 sequence is 14 residues long. V dropped 6 bases and J dropped 1 base, with 11 bases sitting between them. The DNA of the CDR3 is TGTGCCATCAGCCCCAGCAGTGGCACAGATACGCAGTATTTT. It codes for CAISPSSGTDTQYF.

The chain uses TRBV15 and TRBJ2-1; D unclear. This CDR3 contains 13 residues. Germline V gives CDR1 LNHNV, CDR2 YYDKDF (reference sequence). Trimming removed 3 bases at V and 4 bases at J, with 7 bases between. The CDR3 protein is CATSSTRYNEQFF. The CDR3 coding sequence is TGTGCCACCAGCAGTACGAGGTACAATGAGCAGTTCTTC.

This clonotype has just a few counts. The CDR3 DNA sequence: TGTGCCAGCAGCTCTACTAGGCTAGCCAAAAACATTCAGTACTTC. Its translation is CASSSTRLAKNIQYF. The chain joins TRBV11-2 to TRBJ2-4; D perhaps matches TRBD2 (5 bases). The V gene lost 4 bases and the J gene lost 0 bases, with 10 bases spanning the gap. CDR3 size: 15 residues. Germline V gene sequence: CDR1 SGHAT, CDR2 FQNNGV.

The chain joins TRBV27 to TRBJ1-3; no definite D call. The V end lost 5 bases, the J end lost 1 base, and 12 bases lay between the germline ends. In germline, CDR1 is MNHEY, CDR2 SMNVEV (reference sequence). The length of the CDR3 is 15 residues. Here the CDR3 reads CASSPLGNSGNTIYF. The CDR3 DNA reads TGTGCCAGCAGTCCCCTGGGGAATTCTGGAAACACCATATATTTT.